This TCR beta chain came from a study of cytomegalovirus exposure and HLA in healthy donors. In the case of this clone: The antigen remains undetermined.

Primers for the PCR totalled 60 Vbeta and 13 Jbeta. This table comes from immunoSEQ multiplex PCR, and its TCRdb copy is limited to in-frame clones, with some not included. Of around 55,000 clones listed, about 67% are singletons. Points from the study as a whole: Rare sequences made up most TCRs, while some public TCRs were found in many donors. An ancestry cluster, one associated with Asian ancestry, reportedly showed fewer N-insertions than the approximately 700-donor mean in a later analysis.

This receptor was identified in a man aged 35-49 years in good health and CMV-seropositive. The sample consisted of PBMCs.

In DNA form, the CDR3 reads TGTGCCAGCAGCATGTCCCAGGGGGGTTCACCCCTCCACTTT. This encodes CASSMSQGGSPLHF. The chain is built from TRBV7-2 and TRBJ1-6, with 7 bases identical to TRBD1. The CDR3 extends over 14 amino acids. V lost 5 bases and J lost 9; bases outside the gene matches: 7. CDR1 SGHTA and CDR2 FQGNSA come from the germline V gene. Drawing the rest from reference TRBV7-2 and TRBJ1-6, the complete variable domain is GAGVSQSPSNKVTEKGKDVELRCDPISGHTALYWYRQSLGQGLEFLIYFQGNSAPDKSGLPSDRFSAERTGGSVSTLTIQRTQQEDSAVYLCASSMSQGGSPLHFGNGTRLTVT.